The entry that follows covers one T cell receptor (beta chain) sequence. This sample is drawn from a study of blood T cell repertoires in COVID-19. V gave up 0 bases and J gave up 5 bases, with 11 bases separating them. This CDR3 is built from 15 residues. Per germline, CDR1 LGHNT and CDR2 FRNRAP. The method was immunoSEQ multiplex PCR; TCRdb's version includes in-frame clones alone and lacks a portion of them. Here the sample spans over 35,000 clones, approximately 70% being singletons. The sequencing sample was made of peripheral blood. The chain has TRBV12-5 and TRBJ2-1, with D maybe TRBD2 (6 bases). This receptor was obtained from an elderly man with acute or convalescent COVID-19. Here the CDR3 reads CASGLVRASDNEQFF. The CDR3 nucleotides are TGTGCTAGTGGTTTGGTACGCGCTAGCGACAATGAGCAGTTCTTC. The variable domain in full, with the rest retrieved from reference TRBV12-5 and TRBJ2-1, is DARVTQTPRHKVTEMGQEVTMRCQPILGHNTVFWYRQTMMQGLELLAYFRNRAPLDDSGMPKDRFSAEMPDATLATLKIQPSEPRDSAVYFCASGLVRASDNEQFFGPGTRLTVL.